The rows below give T cell receptor beta chains drawn from one sample of a study of blood T cells in healthy people across ages. TCRdb fed the 5' RACE reads into MiXCR, producing one record per CDR3 protein. The sample carries hundreds of thousands of distinct CDR3 sequences, more than 45% recorded once. Sequencing used blood. The receptors stem from a man aged 25-45 years in good health. The CDR3 runs from the conserved cysteine through the conserved F or W. Fields, in order: clone size, V gene, J gene, D gene, CDR3 length, CDR3 protein, CDR3 DNA. D genes are given only for firm matches. Rows may omit the clone size; those that give it use once, few, many or a size class.

abundance: -; v_gene: TRBV18; j_gene: TRBJ2-3; d_gene: -; len: 14; CDR3aa: CASSPAGHIDTQYF; CDR3nt: TGTGCCAGCTCACCAGCGGGGCACATAGATACGCAGTATTTT
abundance: -; v_gene: TRBV10-3; j_gene: TRBJ2-7; d_gene: TRBD1; len: 16; CDR3aa: CAISESFMGQSYEQYF; CDR3nt: TGTGCCATCAGTGAGTCGTTTATGGGACAGAGCTACGAGCAGTACTTC
abundance: -; v_gene: TRBV7-2; j_gene: TRBJ1-1; d_gene: TRBD1; len: 15; CDR3aa: CASSLSGQALTEAFF; CDR3nt: TGTGCCAGCAGCTTATCCGGACAGGCCCTCACTGAAGCTTTCTTT
abundance: few; v_gene: TRBV3-1; j_gene: TRBJ1-2; d_gene: -; len: 14; CDR3aa: CASSQSVPINGYTF; CDR3nt: TGTGCCAGCAGCCAGTCCGTTCCGATAAATGGCTACACCTTC
abundance: few; v_gene: TRBV20-1; j_gene: TRBJ2-5; d_gene: -; len: 13; CDR3aa: CSARSRFGETQYF; CDR3nt: TGCAGTGCTAGATCTAGGTTTGGGGAGACCCAGTACTTC
abundance: -; v_gene: TRBV20-1; j_gene: TRBJ1-2; d_gene: -; len: 13; CDR3aa: CSAQEGWGYGYTF; CDR3nt: TGCAGTGCCCAGGAAGGTTGGGGCTATGGCTACACCTTC
abundance: -; v_gene: TRBV7-9; j_gene: TRBJ2-7; d_gene: -; len: 15; CDR3aa: CASSSPGLATNEQYF; CDR3nt: TGTGCCAGCAGCTCCCCTGGGCTAGCTACGAATGAGCAGTACTTC
abundance: -; v_gene: TRBV15; j_gene: TRBJ1-4; d_gene: -; len: 15; CDR3aa: CATSRDPAVGEKLFF; CDR3nt: TGTGCCACCAGCAGAGATCCGGCGGTTGGTGAAAAACTGTTTTTT
abundance: -; v_gene: TRBV11-2; j_gene: TRBJ2-6; d_gene: -; len: 16; CDR3aa: CASSHQAGSAFNVLTF; CDR3nt: TGTGCCAGCAGCCACCAGGCGGGCAGCGCCTTCAACGTCCTGACTTTC
abundance: -; v_gene: TRBV6-6; j_gene: TRBJ2-3; d_gene: -; len: 14; CDR3aa: CATKRGLGTDTQYF; CDR3nt: TGTGCCACTAAACGGGGGTTAGGCACAGATACGCAGTATTTT
abundance: -; v_gene: TRBV20-1; j_gene: TRBJ2-3; d_gene: TRBD2; len: 15; CDR3aa: CSATPGLASADTQYF; CDR3nt: TGCAGTGCGACCCCTGGACTAGCATCTGCAGATACGCAGTATTTT
abundance: -; v_gene: TRBV20-1; j_gene: TRBJ2-1; d_gene: -; len: 13; CDR3aa: CSEFGRHNNEQFF; CDR3nt: TGCAGTGAATTTGGGAGACATAACAATGAGCAGTTCTTC
abundance: -; v_gene: TRBV6-5; j_gene: TRBJ2-1; d_gene: TRBD2; len: 15; CDR3aa: CASTLGVAGGNEQFF; CDR3nt: TGTGCCAGCACCCTTGGGGTAGCGGGAGGTAATGAGCAGTTCTTC
abundance: few; v_gene: TRBV11-1; j_gene: TRBJ2-7; d_gene: TRBD1; len: 16; CDR3aa: CASSFISGTEHYEQYF; CDR3nt: TGTGCCAGCAGCTTTATATCCGGGACAGAGCACTACGAGCAGTACTTC
abundance: few; v_gene: TRBV29-1; j_gene: TRBJ2-1; d_gene: TRBD2; len: 13; CDR3aa: CSLSGGSYNEQFF; CDR3nt: TGCAGCCTGAGCGGGGGATCCTACAATGAGCAGTTCTTC
abundance: once; v_gene: TRBV15; j_gene: TRBJ2-5; d_gene: TRBD1; len: 19; CDR3aa: CATSGGHSGQGFSGETQYF; CDR3nt: TGTGCCACCAGCGGAGGACACTCGGGACAGGGGTTCAGTGGAGAGACCCAGTACTTC
abundance: -; v_gene: TRBV6-1; j_gene: TRBJ2-5; d_gene: -; len: 15; CDR3aa: CALEEGTRGWETQYF; CDR3nt: TGTGCCCTGGAAGAGGGGACCCGGGGATGGGAGACCCAGTACTTC
abundance: few; v_gene: TRBV6-1; j_gene: TRBJ2-7; d_gene: -; len: 12; CDR3aa: CASFASSYEQYF; CDR3nt: TGTGCCAGCTTCGCCAGTTCATACGAGCAGTACTTC
abundance: -; v_gene: TRBV27; j_gene: TRBJ2-7; d_gene: -; len: 16; CDR3aa: CASSPDILGLIYEQYF; CDR3nt: TGTGCCAGCAGCCCTGATATTCTAGGGTTAATCTACGAGCAGTACTTC
abundance: -; v_gene: TRBV12-3/TRBV12-4; j_gene: TRBJ2-1; d_gene: -; len: 15; CDR3aa: CASSPFQGSTNEQFF; CDR3nt: TGTGCCAGCAGTCCATTCCAGGGTAGTACTAATGAGCAGTTCTTC